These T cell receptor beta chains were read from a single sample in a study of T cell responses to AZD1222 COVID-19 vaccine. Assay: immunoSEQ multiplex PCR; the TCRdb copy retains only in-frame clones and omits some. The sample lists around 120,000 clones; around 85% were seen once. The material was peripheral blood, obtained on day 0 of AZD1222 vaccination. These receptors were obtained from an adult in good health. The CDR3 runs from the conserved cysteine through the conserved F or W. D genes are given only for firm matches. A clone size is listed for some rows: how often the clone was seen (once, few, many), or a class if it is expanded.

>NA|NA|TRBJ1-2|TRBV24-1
TGTGCCACCAGTGATCCCAGGGTCTGGGATGGCTACACCTTC
CATSDPRVWDGYTF
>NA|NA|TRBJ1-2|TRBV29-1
TGCAGCGTTGATCCCGGGAGCAGTGGCTACACCTTC
CSVDPGSSGYTF
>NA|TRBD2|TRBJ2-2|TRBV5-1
TGCGCCAGCAGCTCGACTAGCGGGGCCGCGAACACCGGGGAGCTGTTTTTT
CASSSTSGAANTGELFF
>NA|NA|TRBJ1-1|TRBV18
TGTGCCAGCTCACAGTTGGAATTAGGGGCCATGGACACTGAAGCTTTCTTT
CASSQLELGAMDTEAFF
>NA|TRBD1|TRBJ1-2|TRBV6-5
TGTGCCAGCGGTAGGGGCGCGACAGGGGGAAGCTACACCTTC
CASGRGATGGSYTF
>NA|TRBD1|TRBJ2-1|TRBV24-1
TGTGCCACCAGTGACTCAAGACAGGGAAGGGAGCAGTTCTTC
CATSDSRQGREQFF
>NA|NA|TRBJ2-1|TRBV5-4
TGTGCCAGCAGCTTCCGCCCAGGGTTAGGCTCCTACAATGAGCAGTTCTTC
CASSFRPGLGSYNEQFF
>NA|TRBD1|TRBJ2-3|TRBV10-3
TGTGCCACCTCAGGGGGCAGGGAGACAGATACGCAGTATTTT
CATSGGRETDTQYF
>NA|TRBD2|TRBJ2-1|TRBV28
TGTGCCAGCAGTTTAATAACCCGGACTAGCGGGAGGGCCAATGAGCAGTTCTTC
CASSLITRTSGRANEQFF
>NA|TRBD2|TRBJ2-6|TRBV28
TGTGCCAGCAGTTCACCGGGACTAGGGGTGGCTGGGGCCAACGTCCTGACTTTC
CASSSPGLGVAGANVLTF
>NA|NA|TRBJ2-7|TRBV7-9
TGTGCCAGCAGCCCGGGACAACACTACGAGCAGTACTTC
CASSPGQHYEQYF
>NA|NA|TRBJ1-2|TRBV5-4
TGTGCCAGCAGCCCGGACAGATATGGCTACACCTTC
CASSPDRYGYTF
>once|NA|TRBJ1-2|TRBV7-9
TGTGCCAGCAGCTTAGGTTCGCAGGGAGAACGCTACACCTTC
CASSLGSQGERYTF
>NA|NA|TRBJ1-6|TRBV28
TGTGCCAGCAGTTTTTCGACCTATAATTCACCCCTCCACTTT
CASSFSTYNSPLHF
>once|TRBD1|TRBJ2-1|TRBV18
TGTGCCAGCTACCCTTCAACAGGGGGCTCGAGCTCCTACAATGAGCAGTTCTTC
CASYPSTGGSSSYNEQFF
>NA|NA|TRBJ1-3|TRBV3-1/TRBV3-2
TGTGCCAGCAGCCAAGATAGAAGGGGTGGGAACACCATATATTTT
CASSQDRRGGNTIYF
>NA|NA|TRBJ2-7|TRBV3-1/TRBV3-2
TGTGCCAGCAGCCCGCAGGAGGGTGGATACGAGCAGTACTTC
CASSPQEGGYEQYF
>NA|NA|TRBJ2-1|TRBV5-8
TGTGCCAGCAGCTTTAGCCTAAGCGATGAGCAGTTCTTC
CASSFSLSDEQFF
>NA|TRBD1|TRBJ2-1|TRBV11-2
TGTGCCAGCAGCCCCCCCGGAAGCAACAGGGGTGAGCAGTTCTTC
CASSPPGSNRGEQFF
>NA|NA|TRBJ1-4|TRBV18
TGTGCCAGCTCACCAACAGGGCCTACAACTAATGAAAAACTGTTTTTT
CASSPTGPTTNEKLFF
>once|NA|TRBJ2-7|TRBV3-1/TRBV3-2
TGTGCCAGCAGCCAAGAAGGTAGGGTTAGCGAGCAGTACTTC
CASSQEGRVSEQYF
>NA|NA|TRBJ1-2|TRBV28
TGTGCCAGCAGTTCGTGGGGGCCCAACTATGGCTACACCTTC
CASSSWGPNYGYTF
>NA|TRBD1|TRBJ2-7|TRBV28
TGTGCCAGCAGTCTACCCGGGACAGGCTACGAGCAGTACTTC
CASSLPGTGYEQYF
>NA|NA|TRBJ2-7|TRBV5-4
TGTGCCAGCAGCCCGAGAAGAGGAACCTACGAGCAGTACTTC
CASSPRRGTYEQYF
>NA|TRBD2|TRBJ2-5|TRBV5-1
TGCGCCAGCAGCTTGGGCGCGACTAGCGGGAGCGAGGAGACCCAGTACTTC
CASSLGATSGSEETQYF
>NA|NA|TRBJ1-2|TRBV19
TGTGCCAGTAGTATGCAGGGCCAGAGCTATGGCTACACCTTC
CASSMQGQSYGYTF
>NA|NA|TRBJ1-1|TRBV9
TGTGCCAGCAGCGTAGTTCCGGTCGGGGATACTGAAGCTTTCTTT
CASSVVPVGDTEAFF
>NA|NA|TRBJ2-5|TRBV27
TGTGCCAGCAGTTCCGGGACTCTCATGGGGACCCAGTACTTC
CASSSGTLMGTQYF
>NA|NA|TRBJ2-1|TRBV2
TGTGCCAGCAACCGGGGGACCTACAATGAGCAGTTCTTC
CASNRGTYNEQFF
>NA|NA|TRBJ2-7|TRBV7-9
TGTGCCAGCAGCTTAACCGGGGGCCCCAGCGTGTACTTC
CASSLTGGPSVYF
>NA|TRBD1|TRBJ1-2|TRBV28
TGTGCCAGCAGTTTCGGAACAGGGGGTATCTATGGCTACACCTTC
CASSFGTGGIYGYTF
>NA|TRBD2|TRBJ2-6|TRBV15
TGTGCCACCAGCACCGGGACTACCATCTCTGGGGCCAACGTCCTGACTTTC
CATSTGTTISGANVLTF
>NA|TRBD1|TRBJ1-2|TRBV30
TGTGCCTGGAGGGGACAGGGGGGGAACTATGGCTACACCTTC
CAWRGQGGNYGYTF
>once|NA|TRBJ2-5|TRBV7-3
TGTGCCAGCAGCGCCGGGACCAATTCTCTAGAGACCCAGTACTTC
CASSAGTNSLETQYF
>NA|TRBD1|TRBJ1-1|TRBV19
TGTGCCAGTAGGGGACAGGGGCCGAACACTGAAGCTTTCTTT
CASRGQGPNTEAFF
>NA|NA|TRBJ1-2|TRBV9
TGTGCCAGCAGCGCAACCGGGACCCATGGAGGCTACACCTTC
CASSATGTHGGYTF
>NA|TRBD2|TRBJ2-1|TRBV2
TGTGCCAGCCTCCGCGGGACTAGCCCCAATGAGCAGTTCTTC
CASLRGTSPNEQFF
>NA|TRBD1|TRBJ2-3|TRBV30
TGTGCCTGGACCCGGACAGGGTGGACAGATACGCAGTATTTT
CAWTRTGWTDTQYF
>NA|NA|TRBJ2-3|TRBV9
TGTGCCAGCAGCCCCCACGCGGACGGGGCGACAGATACGCAGTATTTT
CASSPHADGATDTQYF
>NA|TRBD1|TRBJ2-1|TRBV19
TGTGCCAGTAGGAAGGACAGGGGGCCTTACAATGAGCAGTTCTTC
CASRKDRGPYNEQFF
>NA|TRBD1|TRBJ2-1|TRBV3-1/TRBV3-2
TGTGCCAGCAGCCAAGATCGGGGGACAGGGCGGTACAATGAGCAGTTCTTC
CASSQDRGTGRYNEQFF
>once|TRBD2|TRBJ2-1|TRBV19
TGTGCCAGTACCTCGGGACTAGCGGGGATCAACAATGAGCAGTTCTTC
CASTSGLAGINNEQFF
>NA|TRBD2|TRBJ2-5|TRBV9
TGTGCCAGCAGCGTAGGAATAGGGACGGGAGGGGAGACCCAGTACTTC
CASSVGIGTGGETQYF
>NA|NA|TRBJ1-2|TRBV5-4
TGTGCCAGCAGCCCCGGCCAGGCCGGCGGCTACACCTTC
CASSPGQAGGYTF
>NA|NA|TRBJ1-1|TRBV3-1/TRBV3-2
TGTGCCAGCAGCCCCACAGGCAGGAACACTGAAGCTTTCTTT
CASSPTGRNTEAFF
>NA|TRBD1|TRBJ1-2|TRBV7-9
TGTGCCAGCAGCTTAGCACAGGGGGTTAGTGGCTACACCTTC
CASSLAQGVSGYTF
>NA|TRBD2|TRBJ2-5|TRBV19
TGTGCCAGTAGTACCCGGGGGGGTCTTGGCGAGACCCAGTACTTC
CASSTRGGLGETQYF
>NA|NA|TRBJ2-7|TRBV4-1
TGCGCCAGCAGCCTGACCTCTCGTGACGAGCAGTACTTC
CASSLTSRDEQYF
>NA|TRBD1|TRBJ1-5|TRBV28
TGTGCCAGCAGCAAGACAGGGGGCCTGCATCAGCCCCAGCATTTT
CASSKTGGLHQPQHF
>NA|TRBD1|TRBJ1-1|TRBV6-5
TGTGCCAGCAGTTACTCCCGGGACAGGGTTGCTTTCTTT
CASSYSRDRVAFF
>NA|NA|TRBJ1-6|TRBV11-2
TGTGCCAGCAGCTTAGACCGGGACGGCCGTTCACCCCTCCACTTT
CASSLDRDGRSPLHF
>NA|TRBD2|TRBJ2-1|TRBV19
TGTGCCAGTAGCCCTAGCGGGAGCTCCAGGAATGAGCAGTTCTTC
CASSPSGSSRNEQFF
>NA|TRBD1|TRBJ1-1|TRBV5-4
TGTGCCAGCTCTAAAAGGGACAGACCGAACACTGAAGCTTTCTTT
CASSKRDRPNTEAFF
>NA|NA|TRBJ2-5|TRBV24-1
TGTGCCACCAGTGACCGATTCAGCAGGCAGGGACCTACTCAAGAGACCCAGTACTTC
CATSDRFSRQGPTQETQYF
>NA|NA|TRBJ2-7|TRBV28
TGTGCCATCAGGGAGAGGGTGGGGGAGCAGTACTTC
CAIRERVGEQYF
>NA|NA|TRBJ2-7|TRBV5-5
TGTGCCAGCAGCCTCCGGGGGCCCAGCTCCTACGAGCAGTACTTC
CASSLRGPSSYEQYF
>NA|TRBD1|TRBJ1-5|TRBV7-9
TGTGCCAGCAGCTTAGTGCAGGGGGCTGGCAATCAGCCCCAGCATTTT
CASSLVQGAGNQPQHF
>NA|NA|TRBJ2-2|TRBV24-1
TGTGCCACCAGTGTAGGGCCCGGGGAGCTGTTTTTT
CATSVGPGELFF
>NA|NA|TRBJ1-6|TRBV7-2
TGTGCCAGCAGCTTAGGAACAGGGCAGAATTCACCCCTCCACTTT
CASSLGTGQNSPLHF